These 27 T cell receptor beta chains were all obtained from the same sample, sequenced in a study of blood T cells in healthy people across ages. Primed by a sample-barcoded 5' primer and a J-beta primer mix, a second PCR proceeded for about 6 to 12 cycles. TCRdb used MiXCR to reprocess the 5' RACE reads, holding one entry per CDR3 protein. The sample carries about 640,000 distinct CDR3 sequences, about 54% recorded once. Sample: blood. The receptors shown here come from a man aged 55-75 years in good health.

This clonotype was counted a few times. V is TRBV20-1 and J is TRBJ1-4; TRBD1 matches 11 bases. The trim removed 5 bases at V and 7 bases at J, leaving 9 bases unmatched. Germline values: CDR1 DFQATT, CDR2 SNEGSKA (reference sequence). The CDR3 spans 15 residues. DNA for the CDR3: TGCAGTGCTCCGGGGACAGGGGGTTCGAGTGAAAAACTGTTTTTT. Protein product: CSAPGTGGSSEKLFF.

CDR3 coding DNA: TGCGCCAGCAGCGACAGGTACCAAGAGACCCAGTACTTC. Protein sequence: CASSDRYQETQYF. This rearrangement joins TRBV5-1 to TRBJ2-5; maybe TRBD1 (6 bases). V dropped 4 bases and J dropped 0 bases, with 7 bases sitting between them. This CDR3 is 13 amino acids long. Germline loops: CDR1 SGHRS, CDR2 YFSETQ.

The V and J genes are TRBV10-3 and TRBJ2-1; D is perhaps TRBD2 (6 bases). Between the trimmed V and J ends, which lost 3 bases and 4 bases, there was a span of 13 bases. This CDR3 contains 15 residues. From germline, CDR1 is ENHRY and CDR2 SYGVKD. The CDR3, as DNA: TGTGCCATCAGTGATGTTGCGGGAACATACAATGAGCAGTTCTTC. It specifies CAISDVAGTYNEQFF.

This chain uses TRBV29-1 with TRBJ2-1; 9 nucleotides align to TRBD2. J gave up 7 bases and V 4 bases, and 8 bases lay outside the gene matches. The CDR3 runs 14 residues. Germline V lookup: CDR1 SQVTM, CDR2 ANQGSEA. The CDR3 DNA follows: TGCAGCGTTGGGCGGGGGGGCTCTGGGAATGAGCAGTTCTTC. As protein: CSVGRGGSGNEQFF.

The gene calls are TRBV2 and TRBJ2-3; perhaps TRBD1 as D (5 bases). Germline V gene data show CDR1 as SNHLY and CDR2 as FYNNEI. This CDR3 contains 15 residues. V lost 3 bases and J lost 0, with 10 bases in between. The CDR3 DNA reads as TGTGCCAGCAGTGAGGCAGGGCCTAGCACAGATACGCAGTATTTT. Translation: CASSEAGPSTDTQYF.

This clonotype was observed a few times. In nucleotides, the CDR3 is TGTGCCATCAGTGGACAGAATCAGCCCCAGCATTTT. Its translation is CAISGQNQPQHF. The chain is built from TRBV10-3 and TRBJ1-5; D is perhaps TRBD1 (5 bases). CDR1 is ENHRY, CDR2 SYGVKD, per germline. Deletions cut 4 bases from V and 4 bases from J, with 5 bases between. The CDR3 consists of 12 residues.

The chain links TRBV9 to TRBJ2-3; D remains unclear. Trimming cost V 0 bases and J 2 bases, with 10 bases left between them. CDR3 length: 15 amino acids. From germline, CDR1 is SGDLS and CDR2 YYNGEE. CDR3 DNA: TGTGCCAGCAGCGTAGGGGTAGGGCTCACAGATACGCAGTATTTT. This sequence encodes CASSVGVGLTDTQYF.

The table lists this clonotype with a few counts. CDR3 sequence (DNA): TGTGCCAGCAGCCAAGGGACCCTGACGGGTACGCAGTATTTT. Its protein product is CASSQGTLTGTQYF. The rearrangement links TRBV14 to TRBJ2-3; D not certain. The CDR3 sequence is 14 residues long. CDR1 and CDR2 from the germline V gene are SGHDN and FVKESK. The V and J ends lost 1 base and 8 bases respectively, with 13 bases between them.

V and J are TRBV28 and TRBJ1-1, with D unresolved. Deletions cut 0 bases from V and 3 bases from J, with 5 bases between. From germline, CDR1 is MDHEN and CDR2 SYDVKM. CDR3 size: 13 residues. The CDR3 bases are TGTGCCAGCAGTTTATGGGCCTACACTGAAGCTTTCTTT. Its protein product is CASSLWAYTEAFF.

The chain carries TRBV21-1 and TRBJ2-1. TRBV21-1 is tagged as a pseudogene. This CDR3 has 14 amino acids. CDR3 region: CASSHQGTYNEQFF. The CDR3 DNA is TGTGCCAGCAGCCACCAAGGTACCTACAATGAGCAGTTCTTC.

This clonotype turned up a few times. This may be a read error, as it is one base from a much larger clone. V and J are TRBV4-1 and TRBJ2-5, with 12 bases matching TRBD2. The J segment lost 11 bases and the V segment lost 3 bases, leaving 16 bases of the junction unmatched. This CDR3 region has 17 residues. The germline V gene has CDR1 MGHRA and CDR2 YSYEKL. The CDR3 spells CASSQPFLAGGYNEQYF. CDR3 nucleotide sequence: TGCGCCAGCAGCCAGCCGTTCCTAGCGGGGGGGTACAATGAGCAGTACTTC.

The table lists this clonotype with a few counts. The J gene is TRBJ2-5, the V gene TRBV6-2 or TRBV6-3; 14 bases are shared with TRBD2. The V gene's germline CDR1 is MNHEY and CDR2 SVGEGT. This CDR3 is built from 16 residues. V lost 4 bases and J lost 5; bases outside the gene matches: 6. The CDR3, as DNA: TGTGCCAGCAGTTCCCGACTAGCGGGAGGGATGGAGACCCAGTACTTC. Protein product: CASSSRLAGGMETQYF.

The CDR3 spells CASSGWLAGHNEQFF. The CDR3 coding sequence is TGTGCCAGCAGTGGGTGGCTAGCGGGGCACAATGAGCAGTTCTTC. The V gene is TRBV25-1, the J gene TRBJ2-1; 9 bases line up with TRBD2. The CDR3 consists of 15 residues. V gave up 4 bases and J gave up 5 bases; unmatched junction bases: 6. Looked up from germline, CDR1 is MGHDK and CDR2 is SYGVNS. The full variable domain, in which reference TRBV25-1 and TRBJ2-1 provide the parts outside the CDR3, is EADIYQTPRYLVIGTGKKITLECSQTMGHDKMYWYQQDPGMELHLIHYSYGVNSTEKGDLSSESTVSRIRTEHFPLTLESARPSHTSQYLCASSGWLAGHNEQFFGPGTRLTVL.

The rearrangement uses TRBV7-2 and TRBJ2-2; 9 bases agree with TRBD1. The trim removed 6 bases at V and 3 bases at J, leaving 5 bases unmatched. Per germline, CDR1 SGHTA and CDR2 FQGNSA. There are 15 residues in the CDR3. CDR3 protein: CASRAGTGYTGELFF. CDR3 coding DNA: TGTGCCAGCAGGGCCGGGACAGGGTACACCGGGGAGCTGTTTTTT.

This sequence joins TRBV6-1 and TRBJ2-7; weak D call: TRBD2 (7 bases). The CDR3 has 14 residues. Trimming took off 1 base at V and 7 bases at J, with 14 bases between the two ends. Germline V CDR1 and CDR2: MNHNS, SASEGT. The DNA of the CDR3 is TGTGCCAGCAGTGAAGTGGGGGGGCCTCAAGAGCAGTACTTC. Its translation: CASSEVGGPQEQYF.

On this clonotype itself: Germline is not matched at one junction end, which may reflect a read error. J is TRBJ2-3 and V is TRBV12-3 or TRBV12-4; D may be TRBD2 (5 bases). The CDR3 runs to 14 residues. The CDR3 coding sequence is TGTGCCAGCAGTTGTGGGGTGAGCGGAGATACGGAGTATTTT. This encodes CASSCGVSGDTEYF.

This chain links TRBV10-3 with TRBJ2-5; perhaps TRBD2 as D (5 bases). Trimming cost V 0 bases and J 7 bases, with 18 bases left between them. CDR1 ENHRY and CDR2 SYGVKD come from the germline V gene. The length of the CDR3 is 16 residues. CDR3 DNA: TGTGCCATCAGTGAGTCGACTCGCGGGCCGGTGGGGACCCAGTACTTC. This translates into CAISESTRGPVGTQYF.

Comment on this clonotype: Being one base from a much bigger clone, this may be a read error. V gene TRBV6-6 combines with J gene TRBJ2-1, with no clear D. Germline loops: CDR1 MNHNY, CDR2 SVGAGI (reference sequence). There are 12 residues in the CDR3. V was shortened by 4 bases and J by 5 bases, with 6 bases between the two germline ends. CDR3 sequence: CASSSNDNEQFF. The CDR3 nucleotides are TGTGCCAGCAGTTCCAATGACAATGAGCAGTTCTTC.

This sequence joins TRBV28 and TRBJ1-2, with a weak D call TRBD1 (5 bases). Germline CDR1 is MDHEN and CDR2 is SYDVKM. Trimming removed 8 bases at V and 6 bases at J, with 13 bases between. This CDR3 has 12 residues. Here the CDR3 reads CASSGTANGYTF. The CDR3 region has the DNA TGTGCCAGCTCGGGGACGGCCAATGGCTACACCTTC.

This clonotype was seen more than once but under ten times. The chain couples TRBV10-3 to TRBJ2-5; D may be TRBD2 (5 bases). V lost 5 bases to trimming and J lost 0 bases, with 7 bases between them. The CDR3 has 13 amino acids. The germline gives CDR1 ENHRY, CDR2 SYGVKD. The CDR3 here is CAISQRDQETQYF. The CDR3 nucleotides read TGTGCCATCAGTCAGAGGGACCAAGAGACCCAGTACTTC.

The chain couples TRBV18 to TRBJ2-1, with 10 bases fitting TRBD2. Germline CDR1 KGHSH, CDR2 LQKENI. V gave up 1 base and J gave up 9 bases; unmatched junction bases: 12. This CDR3 is built from 17 residues. The CDR3 DNA reads TGTGCCAGCTCACCACTCGCTAGCGGGGGTATTGGGATTGAGCAGTTCTTC. This encodes CASSPLASGGIGIEQFF. Combining the CDR3 with reference TRBV18 and TRBJ2-1 gives the whole variable domain NAGVMQNPRHLVRRRGQEARLRCSPMKGHSHVYWYRQLPEEGLKFMVYLQKENIIDESGMPKERFSAEFPKEGPSILRIQQVVRGDSAAYFCASSPLASGGIGIEQFFGPGTRLTVL.

The genes are TRBV7-9 and TRBJ1-2, with D tentatively TRBD1 (5 bases). The V gene's germline CDR1 is SEHNR and CDR2 FQNEAQ (reference sequence). The CDR3 covers 14 residues. Trimming took off 5 bases at V and 6 bases at J, with 16 bases between the two ends. The DNA of the CDR3 is TGTGCCAGCAGCCAACACCGCGGGGCGGATGGCTACACCTTC. It yields the protein CASSQHRGADGYTF.

The rearrangement links TRBV4-1 to TRBJ1-4; the D gene is possibly TRBD1 (5 bases). V was shortened by 1 base and J by 2 bases, with 11 bases between the two germline ends. The CDR3 is 16 residues long. In germline, CDR1 is MGHRA, CDR2 YSYEKL. The DNA of the CDR3 is TGCGCCAGCAGCCAAGGGGGACGAGGGACTAATGAAAAACTGTTTTTT. Its protein is CASSQGGRGTNEKLFF.

As to this clonotype: Likely a read error: the CDR3 ends without its conserved phenylalanine or tryptophan. The DNA is omitted, as the CDR3 cannot be located on it reliably, and the CDR3 follows TCRdb's listing. CDR3 residues: CASSGSSYGHTV. V usage is TRBV6-1 and J usage is TRBJ1-2. Germline CDR1 MNHNS, CDR2 SASEGT. Inclusive of both ends, the CDR3 amounts to 12 amino acids.

CDR3 bases: TGTGCCAGCAGTGAACAAGGGCTCCAGTACTTC. Encoded protein: CASSEQGLQYF. This chain joins TRBV2 and TRBJ2-5; D call uncertain. Deletions cut 2 bases from V and 10 bases from J, with 8 bases between. The CDR3 contains 11 residues. The V gene's germline CDR1 is SNHLY and CDR2 FYNNEI.

The chain combines TRBV29-1 with TRBJ2-3; 8 positions agree with TRBD1. The CDR3 extends over 13 amino acids. J lost 2 bases, V lost 4 bases, and 2 bases had no gene match. CDR1 is SQVTM and CDR2 is ANQGSEA in the germline V gene. Here the CDR3 DNA reads TGCAGCGTTGTGACAGGGGCCACAGATACGCAGTATTTT. Amino acid sequence: CSVVTGATDTQYF.

The chain combines TRBV2 with TRBJ2-5; TRBD2 aligns across 9 bases. Germline CDR1 reads SNHLY; CDR2 reads FYNNEI. This CDR3 spans 15 amino acids. Trimming at V came to 5 bases and at J to 5 bases, leaving 9 bases not matched to a gene. The CDR3 loop reads CASSPNSGGRETQYF. The DNA for the CDR3 is TGTGCCAGCAGTCCGAATAGCGGGGGCAGGGAGACCCAGTACTTC. Complete variable domain (other parts from reference TRBV2 and TRBJ2-5): EPEVTQTPSHQVTQMGQEVILRCVPISNHLYFYWYRQILGQKVEFLVSFYNNEISEKSEIFDDQFSVERPDGSNFTLKIRSTKLEDSAMYFCASSPNSGGRETQYFGPGTRLLVL.